This T cell receptor (beta chain) was captured by sequencing in a study of radiotherapy plus CTLA-4 blockade in lung cancer. Study details: Objective response was observed in roughly a sixth of patients, and disease control in 31%. Overall study findings and caveats: Early blood T cell clone dynamics reportedly forecast response best, with interferon-beta. In blood, after radiotherapy plus ipilimumab, tumor-derived TCR clones expanded.

The data were produced by immunoSEQ multiplex PCR, yet TCRdb's version contains in-frame clones alone and is incomplete. This table holds 65,000 to 90,000 clones, about 88% found once. On this clone itself: As yet, its antigen is unknown.

Per germline, CDR1 LNHDA and CDR2 SQIVND (reference sequence). The V gene lost 5 bases and the J gene lost 0 bases, with 11 bases spanning the gap. This CDR3 comprises 15 residues. Sequences were derived from peripheral blood, sampled from a patient treated with radiotherapy plus ipilimumab. J is TRBJ1-5 and V is TRBV19; maybe TRBD1 (5 bases). The TCR was taken from a human donor with non-small cell lung cancer who had stable disease on radiotherapy plus ipilimumab. The CDR3, as DNA: TGTGCCAGTAGTGGGGACCCGTATAGCAATCAGCCCCAGCATTTT. It specifies CASSGDPYSNQPQHF. The full variable domain, in which reference TRBV19 and TRBJ1-5 provide the parts outside the CDR3, is DGGITQSPKYLFRKEGQNVTLSCEQNLNHDAMYWYRQDPGQGLRLIYYSQIVNDFQKGDIAEGYSVSREKKESFPLTVTSAQKNPTAFYLCASSGDPYSNQPQHFGDGTRLSIL.